This T cell receptor (beta chain) comes out of a study of OX40 agonist ivuxolimab in advanced cancers. Study results and caveats: At doses 0.1 to 3.0 mg/kg, CD4+ and CD8+ clones expanded. Partial responders at 0.1-3.0 mg/kg showed near-lowest clonal expansion.

Comment on this clone: Its antigen is unidentified.

V lost 4 bases and J lost 7, with 14 bases in between. Germline V gene data show CDR1 as SNHLY and CDR2 as FYNNEI. This CDR3 spans 13 amino acids. Some clones are missing from TCRdb's copy, which holds only in-frame ones; the method was immunoSEQ multiplex PCR. The table shows about 85,000 clones, with approximately 83% occurring only once. Drawing of blood for sampling happened at baseline, at cycle 4 day 1, and at cycle 7 day 1. J is TRBJ2-7 and V is TRBV2; D is uncertain. This sequence was found in an adult with an advanced solid tumor such as melanoma, head and neck, liver or kidney cancer. This material consisted of CD4+ or CD8+ T cells sorted from blood, taken in a trial of the OX40 agonist ivuxolimab. The CDR3 DNA reads TGTGCCAGCAGTGTTAACGGATGGTGGGAGCAGTACTTC. This gives the protein CASSVNGWWEQYF.